This is a list of T cell receptor beta chains from one sample in a study of blood T cell repertoires in COVID-19. Clones were read by immunoSEQ multiplex PCR, and TCRdb kept only the in-frame ones, dropping some. The table records fewer than 40,000 clones, around three quarters of them present only once. Input material: peripheral blood. The origin of the receptors is an elderly man with active or convalescent COVID-19. Each CDR3 is given with its conserved first and last residue. The order of the fields is CDR3 protein, CDR3 length, V gene, D gene, J gene. The D gene is left open where the match is weak.

CDR3: CASSDYSNQPQHF; length: 13; V: TRBV2; D: .; J: TRBJ1-5
CDR3: CASSLDLTGDLLTEAFF; length: 17; V: TRBV7-2; D: TRBD1; J: TRBJ1-1
CDR3: CAISGPGTSRSSGNTIYF; length: 18; V: TRBV10-3; D: .; J: TRBJ1-3
CDR3: CASSKASPGQGYEKLFF; length: 17; V: TRBV21-1; D: .; J: TRBJ1-4
CDR3: CASSVQGTSGSYEQYF; length: 16; V: TRBV9; D: TRBD2; J: TRBJ2-7
CDR3: CASTRGAANEKLFF; length: 14; V: TRBV5-4; D: .; J: TRBJ1-4
CDR3: CASSIGTGNEKLFF; length: 14; V: TRBV5-1; D: TRBD1; J: TRBJ1-4
CDR3: CASSPVIGRGDGNTIYF; length: 17; V: TRBV28; D: .; J: TRBJ1-3
CDR3: CAWSRTGGSPWF; length: 12; V: TRBV30; D: TRBD1; J: TRBJ1-2
CDR3: CASSPSGGAPLHF; length: 13; V: TRBV18; D: .; J: TRBJ1-6
CDR3: CASSSGGEGTEAFF; length: 14; V: TRBV6-5; D: .; J: TRBJ1-1
CDR3: CASSQRSGTKETQYF; length: 15; V: TRBV27; D: .; J: TRBJ2-5
CDR3: CASRSGQGRAFF; length: 12; V: TRBV6-6; D: TRBD1; J: TRBJ1-1
CDR3: CASSLANRGGETQYF; length: 15; V: TRBV5-6; D: TRBD2; J: TRBJ2-5
CDR3: CASSHWEGKNSNQPQHF; length: 17; V: TRBV19; D: .; J: TRBJ1-5
CDR3: CASSFQAGEKTQYF; length: 14; V: TRBV7-2; D: TRBD2; J: TRBJ2-5
CDR3: CASSKRDSFNQPQHF; length: 15; V: TRBV19; D: TRBD1; J: TRBJ1-5
CDR3: CASSPLIRDRGPTGELFF; length: 18; V: TRBV28; D: TRBD1; J: TRBJ2-2
CDR3: CASSLLGSQYTGELFF; length: 16; V: TRBV5-8; D: .; J: TRBJ2-2
CDR3: CASSPILEDGSETQYF; length: 16; V: TRBV3-1/TRBV3-2; D: .; J: TRBJ2-5
CDR3: CASSSGFYGYTF; length: 12; V: TRBV5-6; D: .; J: TRBJ1-2
CDR3: CASSLDRGPYNEQFF; length: 15; V: TRBV19; D: TRBD1; J: TRBJ2-1
CDR3: CASSPRGGSNQPQHF; length: 15; V: TRBV2; D: .; J: TRBJ1-5
CDR3: CASTPHGSGTTDTQYF; length: 16; V: TRBV5-1; D: TRBD2; J: TRBJ2-3
CDR3: CASSFGLLYTQYF; length: 13; V: TRBV11-2; D: .; J: TRBJ2-3
CDR3: CASSRGLAGSYEQYF; length: 15; V: TRBV7-8; D: TRBD2; J: TRBJ2-7
CDR3: CASSPTSDYNEQFF; length: 14; V: TRBV7-2; D: TRBD2; J: TRBJ2-1
CDR3: CATSRGRGGRYEQYF; length: 15; V: TRBV15; D: TRBD2; J: TRBJ2-7
CDR3: CASSVGDQETQYF; length: 13; V: TRBV2; D: .; J: TRBJ2-5
CDR3: CATSDLQGGNEQFF; length: 14; V: TRBV24-1; D: .; J: TRBJ2-1
CDR3: CASSLVELAGGEQFF; length: 15; V: TRBV11-2; D: TRBD2; J: TRBJ2-1
CDR3: CASSSGLAGGSNEQFF; length: 16; V: TRBV3-1/TRBV3-2; D: TRBD2; J: TRBJ2-1
CDR3: CASSLNRERSYNEQFF; length: 16; V: TRBV5-4; D: .; J: TRBJ2-1
CDR3: CASSPGQGLYEQYF; length: 14; V: TRBV18; D: TRBD1; J: TRBJ2-7
CDR3: CASSLATGAHNSPLHF; length: 16; V: TRBV7-2; D: TRBD1; J: TRBJ1-6
CDR3: CASSRPSSGYQPQHF; length: 15; V: TRBV6-2/TRBV6-3; D: .; J: TRBJ1-5
CDR3: CASSRDREGYGYTF; length: 14; V: TRBV14; D: TRBD1; J: TRBJ1-2
CDR3: CASSLTSGFTDTQYF; length: 15; V: TRBV5-8; D: TRBD2; J: TRBJ2-3
CDR3: CASSLGQGFSPLHF; length: 14; V: TRBV28; D: .; J: TRBJ1-6
CDR3: CASSQDRRIQYF; length: 12; V: TRBV14; D: .; J: TRBJ2-4
CDR3: CASRPGQGAYEQYF; length: 14; V: TRBV6-5; D: TRBD1; J: TRBJ2-7
CDR3: CASSQAQDTYQETQYF; length: 16; V: TRBV5-1; D: .; J: TRBJ2-5
CDR3: CASEARSNTGELFF; length: 14; V: TRBV9; D: .; J: TRBJ2-2
CDR3: CASSSGDRVWEQYF; length: 14; V: TRBV27; D: TRBD1; J: TRBJ2-7
CDR3: CASSLERGVSTDTQYF; length: 16; V: TRBV3-1/TRBV3-2; D: TRBD2; J: TRBJ2-3
CDR3: CASSFLAGVYEQYF; length: 14; V: TRBV27; D: TRBD2; J: TRBJ2-7
CDR3: CASSTGGQGYGYTF; length: 14; V: TRBV5-1; D: TRBD1; J: TRBJ1-2
CDR3: CSARPDIQYF; length: 10; V: TRBV20-1; D: .; J: TRBJ2-4
CDR3: CASSPGRARTGELFF; length: 15; V: TRBV11-2; D: TRBD2; J: TRBJ2-2
CDR3: CSSEGYYEQYF; length: 11; V: TRBV20-1; D: .; J: TRBJ2-7
CDR3: CASSFGVEAFF; length: 11; V: TRBV11-2; D: .; J: TRBJ1-1
CDR3: CASSSGQPPNTGELFF; length: 16; V: TRBV7-8; D: TRBD1; J: TRBJ2-2
CDR3: CASSLEGSGGAFAYEQYF; length: 18; V: TRBV7-6; D: TRBD2; J: TRBJ2-7